The clone carrying this T cell receptor beta chain was recorded only once. Its cognate antigen is unknown. Sequencing used immunoSEQ multiplex PCR; TCRdb keeps in-frame clones, though not all of them. This repertoire shows over 150,000 clones, 85% to 95% found once; its top ten account for 0.8% to 1.3%. The sample comes from a study of T cell responses to AZD1222 COVID-19 vaccine. Study observations and caveats: It was only after the peak T cell response that any repertoires were sampled. The donor group comprised mostly white British people and more females; the analysis possibly underestimated clonal diversity. Spike was spanned by vaccine-associated CD4 TCRs, with dominance at 160-218 and 743-854. Only a handful of AZD1222 recipients tested seropositive at baseline.

The CDR3 covers 14 residues. The chain carries TRBV21-1 and TRBJ2-7; TRBD1, the table's D call, was not compared with the DNA. TRBV21-1 is a pseudogene. The receptor was derived from an adult who received the MenACWY meningococcal vaccine as a control. The sample was peripheral blood, taken 28 days after the second dose of the MenACWY control vaccine. CDR3 sequence reads: CASSRQQGFVEQYF. The CDR3 DNA follows: TGTGCCAGCAGCAGACAACAGGGATTCGTCGAGCAGTACTTC.